The rows below give T cell receptor beta chains drawn from one sample of a study of CD4+ T cells in melanoma. Sequencing used immunoSEQ multiplex PCR; TCRdb keeps in-frame clones, though not all of them. The sample yields 8,500 to 14,000 clones, 67% seen once. The sequenced material came from cells from a culture (not recorded whether cultured in vitro). Receptors were obtained from a human donor with melanoma. Both conserved end residues are part of each CDR3. Fields, in order: CDR3 protein, CDR3 DNA, J gene, clone size, V gene, D gene. The D gene is left open where the match is weak. Not all rows give a size; the values are once, few, many and, for expanded clones, a class.

CDR3: CASSPLGLNQPQHF; DNA: TGTGCCAGCAGCCCCTTGGGCCTCAATCAGCCCCAGCATTTT; J: TRBJ1-5; size: once; V: TRBV5-4; D: -
CDR3: CASSLGETGLPRTGRQFF; DNA: TGTGCCAGCAGCTTAGGGGAAACGGGGCTTCCCCGGACCGGTCGGCAGTTCTTC; J: TRBJ2-1; size: -; V: TRBV7-9; D: -
CDR3: CASSFLANYGYTF; DNA: TGTGCCAGCAGCTTTTTGGCTAACTATGGCTACACCTTC; J: TRBJ1-2; size: -; V: TRBV2; D: -
CDR3: CASSVWSGSSGNTIYF; DNA: TGTGCCAGTAGTGTTTGGTCCGGGAGCTCTGGAAACACCATATATTTT; J: TRBJ1-3; size: few; V: TRBV19; D: -
CDR3: CASSSMTSEHGEQYF; DNA: TGCGCCAGCAGCTCTATGACTAGCGAGCACGGGGAGCAGTACTTC; J: TRBJ2-7; size: few; V: TRBV5-1; D: TRBD2
CDR3: CASRGNTDTQYF; DNA: TGTGCCAGCAGGGGGAACACAGATACGCAGTATTTT; J: TRBJ2-3; size: -; V: TRBV6-5; D: -
CDR3: CASRGGALGGTEAFF; DNA: TGTGCCAGCAGAGGGGGGGCGCTTGGGGGAACTGAAGCTTTCTTT; J: TRBJ1-1; size: -; V: TRBV7-2; D: -
CDR3: CASSLNRYNEQFF; DNA: TGTGCCAGCAGCCTCAACCGCTACAATGAGCAGTTCTTC; J: TRBJ2-1; size: few; V: TRBV7-2; D: -
CDR3: CASSFGSTEAFF; DNA: TGTGCCAGCAGTTTTGGGAGCACTGAAGCTTTCTTT; J: TRBJ1-1; size: -; V: TRBV6-1; D: -
CDR3: CASSFTGGKNIQYF; DNA: TGTGCCAGCAGTTTCACAGGGGGCAAAAACATTCAGTACTTC; J: TRBJ2-4; size: -; V: TRBV27; D: TRBD1
CDR3: CASSLKGATYNEQFF; DNA: TGTGCCAGCAGCTTAAAGGGGGCTACCTACAATGAGCAGTTCTTC; J: TRBJ2-1; size: -; V: TRBV11-2; D: TRBD1
CDR3: CASSARWDSPLHF; DNA: TGTGCCAGCAGCGCCAGATGGGATTCACCCCTCCACTTT; J: TRBJ1-6; size: medium-sized; V: TRBV7-9; D: -
CDR3: CASSRTSGGVYEQFF; DNA: TGTGCCAGCAGCCGGACTAGCGGGGGGGTTTATGAGCAGTTCTTC; J: TRBJ2-1; size: -; V: TRBV11-2; D: TRBD2